The clone carrying this TCR beta chain occurred many times. Separate cDNA molecules each had unique molecular identifiers attached to them. Each CDR3 protein gets one entry after TCRdb re-called the 5' RACE reads with MiXCR. This table holds some 57,000 distinct CDR3 sequences, roughly 8.2% found once. CDR1 and CDR2 from the germline V gene are LGHDT and YNNKEL (reference sequence). V was cut by 4 bases and J by 7 bases, with 14 bases left in between. The CDR3 is 13 residues long. These data come from a study of early T cells in non-severe SARS-CoV-2 infection. This TCR derives from an adult who was a healthcare worker with PCR-confirmed SARS-CoV-2 infection or an uninfected control (not recorded which). Sequences were obtained from whole blood. V gene TRBV3-1 combines with J gene TRBJ2-7; D is unclear. The CDR3 spells CASSLSTAPEQYF. CDR3 coding DNA: TGTGCCAGCAGCCTTTCGACGGCCCCGGAGCAGTACTTC.